This TCR beta chain was retrieved from a study of vaccination and CD4 T cells after COVID-19. V shed 7 bases and J shed 2 bases, with 17 bases lying between them. This CDR3 region has 16 residues. Once obtained from cultured CD4+ T cells, the DNA was sequenced using the Oncomine TCR Beta short-read assay. TCRdb re-analysed the PCR reads in MiXCR, keeping a single row per CDR3 protein. The sample carries some 13,000 distinct CDR3 sequences, more than 70% recorded once. Remarks on this clonotype: Its antigen is not known.

As to treatment: roughly ten-day PBMC culture with coronavirus spike peptide pools or control peptides (ViraFEST assay). ViraFEST enlarged antigen-specific T cell populations with peptide pools and afterwards sequenced TCRs. Sequenced sample: CD4+ T cells from blood, cultured in vitro. The TCR sequence derives from a human donor who had recovered from COVID-19. The chain carries TRBV12-3 or TRBV12-4 and TRBJ2-2, with D possibly matching TRBD1 (6 bases). CDR3 in amino acids: CASTPRDTSNTGELFF. CDR3 coding DNA: TGTGCCAGCACGCCTCGGGACACATCAAACACCGGGGAGCTGTTTTTT.